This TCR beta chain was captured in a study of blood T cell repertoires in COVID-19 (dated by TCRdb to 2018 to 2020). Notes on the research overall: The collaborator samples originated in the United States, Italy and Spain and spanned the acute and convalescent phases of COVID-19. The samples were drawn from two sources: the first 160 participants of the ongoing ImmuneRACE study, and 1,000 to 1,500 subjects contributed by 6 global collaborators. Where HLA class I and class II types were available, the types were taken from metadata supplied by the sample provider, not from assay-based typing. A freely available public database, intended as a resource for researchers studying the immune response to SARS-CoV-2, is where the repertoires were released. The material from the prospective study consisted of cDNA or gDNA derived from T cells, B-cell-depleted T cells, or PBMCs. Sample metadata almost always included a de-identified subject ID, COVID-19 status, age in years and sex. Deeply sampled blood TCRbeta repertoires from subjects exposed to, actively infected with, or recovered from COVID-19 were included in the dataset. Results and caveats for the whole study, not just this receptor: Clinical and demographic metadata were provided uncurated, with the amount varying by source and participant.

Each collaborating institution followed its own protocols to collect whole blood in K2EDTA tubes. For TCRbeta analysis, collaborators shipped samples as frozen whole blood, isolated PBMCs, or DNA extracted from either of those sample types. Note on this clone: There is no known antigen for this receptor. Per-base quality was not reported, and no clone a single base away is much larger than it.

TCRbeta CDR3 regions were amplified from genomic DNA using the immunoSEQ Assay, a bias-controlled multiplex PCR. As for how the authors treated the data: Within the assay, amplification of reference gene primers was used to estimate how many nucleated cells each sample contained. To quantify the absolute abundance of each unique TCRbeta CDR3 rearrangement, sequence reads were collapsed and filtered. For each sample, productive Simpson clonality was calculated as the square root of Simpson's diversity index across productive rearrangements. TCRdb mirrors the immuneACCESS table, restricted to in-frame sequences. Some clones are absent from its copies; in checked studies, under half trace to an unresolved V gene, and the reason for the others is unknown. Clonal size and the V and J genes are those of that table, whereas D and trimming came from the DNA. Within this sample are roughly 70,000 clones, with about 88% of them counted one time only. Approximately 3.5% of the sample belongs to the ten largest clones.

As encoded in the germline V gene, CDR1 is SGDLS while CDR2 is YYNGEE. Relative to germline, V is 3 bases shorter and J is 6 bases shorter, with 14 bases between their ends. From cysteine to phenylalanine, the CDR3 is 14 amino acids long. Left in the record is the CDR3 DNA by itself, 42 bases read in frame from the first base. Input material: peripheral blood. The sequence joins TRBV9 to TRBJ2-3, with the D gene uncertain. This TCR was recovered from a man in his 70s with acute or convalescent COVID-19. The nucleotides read TGTGCCAGCAGCGCCTCTACGAATGTTGATACGCAGTATTTT. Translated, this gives CASSASTNVDTQYF.